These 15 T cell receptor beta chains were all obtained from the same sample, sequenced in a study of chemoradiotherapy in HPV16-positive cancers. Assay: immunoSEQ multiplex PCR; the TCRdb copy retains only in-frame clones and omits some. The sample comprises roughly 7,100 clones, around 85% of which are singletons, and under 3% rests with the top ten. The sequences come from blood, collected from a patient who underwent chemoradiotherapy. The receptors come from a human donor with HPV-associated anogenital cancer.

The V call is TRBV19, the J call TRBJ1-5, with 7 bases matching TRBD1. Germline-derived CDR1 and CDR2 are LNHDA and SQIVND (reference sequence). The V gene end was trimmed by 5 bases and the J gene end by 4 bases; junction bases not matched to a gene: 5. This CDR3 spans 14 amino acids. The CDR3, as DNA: TGTGCCAGTAGTCTTCACAGGGGAAATCAGCCCCAGCATTTT. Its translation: CASSLHRGNQPQHF.

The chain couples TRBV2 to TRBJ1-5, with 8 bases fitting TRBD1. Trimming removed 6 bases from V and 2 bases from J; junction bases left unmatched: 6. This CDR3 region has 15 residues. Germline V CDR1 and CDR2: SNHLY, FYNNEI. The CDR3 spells CASRADRVGNQPQHF. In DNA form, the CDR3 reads TGTGCCAGCAGAGCGGACAGGGTTGGCAATCAGCCCCAGCATTTT.

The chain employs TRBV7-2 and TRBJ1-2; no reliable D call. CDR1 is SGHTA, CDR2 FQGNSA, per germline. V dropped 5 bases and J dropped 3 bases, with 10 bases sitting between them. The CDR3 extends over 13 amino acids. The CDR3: CASSPVGDYGYTF. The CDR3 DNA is TGTGCCAGCAGCCCCGTGGGCGACTATGGCTACACCTTC.

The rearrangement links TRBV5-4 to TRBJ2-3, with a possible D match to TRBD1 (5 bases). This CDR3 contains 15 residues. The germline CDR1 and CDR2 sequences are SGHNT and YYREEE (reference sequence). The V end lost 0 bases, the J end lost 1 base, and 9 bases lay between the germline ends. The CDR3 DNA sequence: TGTGCCAGCAGCTTGGACAGGCGTGGCACAGATACGCAGTATTTT. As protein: CASSLDRRGTDTQYF.

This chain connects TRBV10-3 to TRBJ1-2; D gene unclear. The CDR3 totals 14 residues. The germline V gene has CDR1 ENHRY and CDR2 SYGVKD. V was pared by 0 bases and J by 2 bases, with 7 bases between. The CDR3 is CAISESEVNYGYTF. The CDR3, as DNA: TGTGCCATCAGTGAGTCGGAAGTCAACTATGGCTACACCTTC.

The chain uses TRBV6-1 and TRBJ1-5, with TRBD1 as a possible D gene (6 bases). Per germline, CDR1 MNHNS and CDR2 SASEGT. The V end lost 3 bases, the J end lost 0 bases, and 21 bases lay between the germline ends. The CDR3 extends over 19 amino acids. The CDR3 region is CASSDFTLLQGYSNQPQHF. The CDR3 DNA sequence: TGTGCCAGCAGTGACTTCACACTTCTACAGGGTTATAGCAATCAGCCCCAGCATTTT.

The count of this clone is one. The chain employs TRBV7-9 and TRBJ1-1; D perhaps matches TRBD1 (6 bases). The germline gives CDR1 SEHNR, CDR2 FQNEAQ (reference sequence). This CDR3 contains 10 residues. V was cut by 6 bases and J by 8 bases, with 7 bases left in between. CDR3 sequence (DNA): TGTGCCAGCAGTGGGACAGAAGCTTTCTTT. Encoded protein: CASSGTEAFF.

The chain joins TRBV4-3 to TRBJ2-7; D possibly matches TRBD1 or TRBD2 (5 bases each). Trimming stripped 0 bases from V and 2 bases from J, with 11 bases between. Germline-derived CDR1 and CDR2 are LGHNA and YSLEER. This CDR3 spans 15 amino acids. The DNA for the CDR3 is TGCGCCAGCAGCCAAGAGAGGGGTTTAGCCTACGAGCAGTACTTC. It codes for CASSQERGLAYEQYF.

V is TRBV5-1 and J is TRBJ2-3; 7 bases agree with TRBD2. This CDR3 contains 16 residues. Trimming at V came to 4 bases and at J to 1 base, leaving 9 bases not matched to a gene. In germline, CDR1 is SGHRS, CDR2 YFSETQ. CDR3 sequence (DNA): TGCGCCAGCAGCCCCCTTCTAGCGGAGCGCACAGATACGCAGTATTTT. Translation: CASSPLLAERTDTQYF.

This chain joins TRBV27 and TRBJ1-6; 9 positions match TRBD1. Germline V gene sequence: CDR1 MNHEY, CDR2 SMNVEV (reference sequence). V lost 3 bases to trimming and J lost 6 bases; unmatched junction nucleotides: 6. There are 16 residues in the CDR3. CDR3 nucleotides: TGTGCCAGCAGTTTTGTTCCGGGACAGGGTAATTCACCCCTCCACTTT. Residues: CASSFVPGQGNSPLHF.

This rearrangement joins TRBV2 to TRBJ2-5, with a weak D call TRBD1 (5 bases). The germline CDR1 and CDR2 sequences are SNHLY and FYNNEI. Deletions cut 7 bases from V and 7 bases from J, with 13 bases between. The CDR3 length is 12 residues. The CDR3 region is CASTRPRGTQYF. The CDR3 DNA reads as TGTGCCAGCACAAGGCCTAGGGGGACCCAGTACTTC.

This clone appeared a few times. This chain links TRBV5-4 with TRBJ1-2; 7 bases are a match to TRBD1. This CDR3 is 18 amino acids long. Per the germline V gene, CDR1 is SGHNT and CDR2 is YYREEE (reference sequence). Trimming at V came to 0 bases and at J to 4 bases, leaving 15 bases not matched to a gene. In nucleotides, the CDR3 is TGTGCCAGCAGCTTGGATCAGGCGGTGAGGGGGCCCGGCTATGGCTACACCTTC. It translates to CASSLDQAVRGPGYGYTF.

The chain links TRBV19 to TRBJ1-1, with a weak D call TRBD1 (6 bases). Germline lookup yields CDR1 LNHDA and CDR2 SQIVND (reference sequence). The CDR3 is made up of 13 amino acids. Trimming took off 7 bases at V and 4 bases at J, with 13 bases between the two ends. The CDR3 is CASTSRGLTEAFF. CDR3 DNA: TGTGCCAGTACTTCCCGGGGGCTCACTGAAGCTTTCTTT.

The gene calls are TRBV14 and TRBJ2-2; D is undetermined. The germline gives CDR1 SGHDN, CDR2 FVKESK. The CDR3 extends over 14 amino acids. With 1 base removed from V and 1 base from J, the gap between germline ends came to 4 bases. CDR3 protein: CASSQVWNTGELFF. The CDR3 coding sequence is TGTGCCAGCAGCCAAGTCTGGAACACCGGGGAGCTGTTTTTT.

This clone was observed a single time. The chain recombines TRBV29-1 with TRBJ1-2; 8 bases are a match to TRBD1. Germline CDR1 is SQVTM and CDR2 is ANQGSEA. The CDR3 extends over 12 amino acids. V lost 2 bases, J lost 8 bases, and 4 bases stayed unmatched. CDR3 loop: CSVERTGLGYTF. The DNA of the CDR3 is TGCAGCGTTGAACGGACAGGGTTAGGCTACACCTTC. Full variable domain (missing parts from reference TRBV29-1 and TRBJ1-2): SAVISQKPSRDICQRGTSLTIQCQVDSQVTMMFWYRQQPGQSLTLIATANQGSEATYESGFVIDKFPISRPNLTFSTLTVSNMSPEDSSIYLCSVERTGLGYTFGSGTRLTVV.